The 12 T cell receptor beta chains presented below share a single source sample, sequenced in a study of post-analysis software for immune sequencing data (dated by TCRdb to the mid-2010s). On the study overall, not on this receptor specifically: Four to six TRBV segments, including TRBV5-6, TRBV5-1 and TRBV20-1, were significantly more frequent in patients than controls.

Which antigens these TCRs recognize remains unknown. Library preparation used PCR. TCRdb records Illumina HiSeq 2500 as the sequencer. To reduce PCR and sequencing biases, unique molecular identifiers were built into the TCR beta cDNA libraries. The public reads were reprocessed in TCRdb via fastp at Q25 and MiXCR, keeping in-frame beta chains. CDR3 protein duplicates are merged, each entry listing the most common genes and DNA. The sample records around 200,000 distinct CDR3 sequences, roughly 30% of which are singletons. In total, the top ten clones hold approximately 3.6% of the sample. Material: blood. The origin of the receptors is a girl aged 2-17 years with multiple sclerosis.

In this sample, this clonotype turned up many times. CDR3 sequence reads: CASRLQVQGTGELFF. The CDR3 nucleotides read TGTGCCAGCAGGCTACAGGTTCAGGGCACCGGGGAGCTGTTTTTT. The rearrangement joins TRBV6-5 to TRBJ2-2, with a weak D call TRBD1 (5 bases). In germline, CDR1 is MNHEY, CDR2 SVGAGI. The ends were cut back, 6 bases at V and 4 bases at J, with 15 bases in the middle. This CDR3 is built from 15 residues.

This clonotype came up many times. The chain combines TRBV28 with TRBJ2-1; 8 nucleotides align to TRBD2. This CDR3 has 14 amino acids. Trimming at V came to 3 bases and at J to 8 bases, leaving 6 bases not matched to a gene. The V gene's germline CDR1 is MDHEN and CDR2 SYDVKM. Written as DNA, the CDR3 is TGTGCCAGCAGTTTTGCGGGAGGATCCGATGAGCAGTTCTTC. It specifies CASSFAGGSDEQFF.

This sequence joins TRBV2 and TRBJ1-1; a possible D gene is TRBD1 (5 bases). CDR1 and CDR2 (germline): SNHLY, FYNNEI. V gave up 7 bases and J gave up 6 bases, with 18 bases separating them. The CDR3 runs to 14 residues. The CDR3 nucleotides read TGTGCCAGCACCAGGGACGTCTTGATAGCTGAAGCTTTCTTT. This gives the protein CASTRDVLIAEAFF.

This rearrangement joins TRBV7-9 to TRBJ2-4; D ambiguous. The CDR3 covers 17 residues. Germline loops: CDR1 SEHNR, CDR2 FQNEAQ (reference sequence). V was pared by 0 bases and J by 0 bases, with 12 bases between. The CDR3 here is CASSLADVGLAKNIQYF. CDR3 DNA sequence: TGTGCCAGCAGCTTAGCGGATGTAGGGTTAGCCAAAAACATTCAGTACTTC.

This clonotype was picked up a small number of times. This chain joins TRBV20-1 and TRBJ1-1, with D unclear. Trimming left V 5 bases short and J 1 base short, with 11 bases between. The CDR3 sequence is 13 residues long. Germline CDR1 is DFQATT and CDR2 is SNEGSKA (reference sequence). CDR3 region: CSASDGTNTEAFF. The CDR3 DNA is TGCAGTGCTTCCGACGGAACGAACACTGAAGCTTTCTTT.

The chain employs TRBV5-1 and TRBJ2-7; 8 positions match TRBD1. The end of the DNA fits TRBJ2-4 better, so the J call may be wrong. Germline CDR1 reads SGHRS; CDR2 reads YFSETQ. The CDR3 runs to 17 residues. The CDR3 here is CASSFRSGGAAKNIQYF. The CDR3 DNA reads TGCGCCAGCAGCTTTAGGTCAGGGGGCGCGGCCAAAAACATTCAGTACTTC.

This rearrangement joins TRBV19 to TRBJ1-1; D unclear. The CDR3 length is 13 residues. The V and J ends lost 0 bases and 8 bases respectively, with 10 bases between them. Germline CDR1 reads LNHDA; CDR2 reads SQIVND (reference sequence). CDR3 loop: CASSIDLEEEAFF. As DNA, the CDR3 is TGTGCCAGTAGTATAGATCTGGAGGAGGAAGCTTTCTTT.

This clonotype was observed many times. The chain's CDR3 is CASSPRDREGNEQFF. CDR3 coding DNA: TGTGCCAGCAGCCCCAGGGACAGGGAGGGGAATGAGCAGTTCTTC. The J gene is TRBJ2-1, the V gene TRBV7-7, with 9 bases aligning to TRBD1. CDR3 length equals 15 residues. The V gene end was trimmed by 5 bases and the J gene end by 7 bases; junction bases not matched to a gene: 9. The germline CDR1 and CDR2 sequences are SSHAT and FNYEAQ (reference sequence).

As for this clonotype: This clone may be a read error of a much larger clone one base away. The chain uses TRBV6-5 and TRBJ1-2, with 8 bases fitting TRBD1. J lost 4 bases, V lost 10 bases, and 14 bases had no gene match. Germline assignment: CDR1 MNHEY and CDR2 SVGAGI. The CDR3 covers 15 residues. CDR3 in amino acids: CANRAPGQDFYGYTF. The DNA for the CDR3 is TGTGCCAACAGAGCCCCGGGACAGGATTTCTATGGCTACACCTTC.

This clonotype has a count of ten or more. The chain employs TRBV20-1 and TRBJ2-1, with D perhaps given as TRBD1 or TRBD2 (5 bases each). The germline V gene encodes CDR1 DFQATT and CDR2 SNEGSKA (reference sequence). The CDR3 has 15 amino acids. The germline V and J ends were trimmed by 1 base and 0 bases, with 10 bases remaining between them. The CDR3 DNA is TGCAGTGCTAGAGCGTGGGGGTACTCCTACAATGAGCAGTTCTTC. The encoded protein is CSARAWGYSYNEQFF.

Remarks on this clonotype: A much larger clone differs by one base, so this may be a read error. The chain couples TRBV7-9 to TRBJ2-1; TRBD1 aligns across 8 bases. The V and J ends lost 5 bases and 13 bases, in that order; junction bases with no gene match: 16. CDR3 length: 15 residues. Germline values: CDR1 SEHNR, CDR2 FQNEAQ (reference sequence). CDR3 nucleotide sequence: TGTGCCAGCAGCGCGCGGACAGGGTGGTTAGAGACCCAGTTCTTC. It encodes CASSARTGWLETQFF.

V is TRBV6-5 and J is TRBJ1-5; 7 bases match TRBD1. CDR1 and CDR2 (germline): MNHEY, SVGAGI. Trimming took 0 bases from V and 1 from J; bases not matched to a gene: 6. The CDR3 totals 17 residues. CDR3 protein: CASSYSGPGGSNQPQHF. The DNA of the CDR3 is TGTGCCAGCAGTTACTCGGGGCCAGGGGGGAGCAATCAGCCCCAGCATTTT.